Here is one T cell receptor beta chain with its context. The CDR3 has 15 amino acids. V was clipped by 4 bases and J by 0 bases, with 14 bases between them. CDR1 and CDR2 (germline): SGHNT, YYREEE (reference sequence). The data were taken from a study of OX40 agonist ivuxolimab in advanced cancers. TCRdb keeps only in-frame clones here, not all; method: immunoSEQ multiplex PCR. The data hold tens of thousands of clones, with about 91% observed a single time. This chain links TRBV5-4 with TRBJ2-7; D remains ambiguous. This TCR was sampled from an adult with an advanced solid tumor such as melanoma, head and neck, liver or kidney cancer. This material consisted of CD4+ or CD8+ T cells sorted from blood, taken in a trial of the OX40 agonist ivuxolimab. The CDR3 nucleotides are TGTGCCAGCAGCCAAGACCGATTAACCTCCTACGAGCAGTACTTC. This translates into CASSQDRLTSYEQYF.